This T cell receptor beta chain was captured in a study of CD8 T cells in Susac syndrome. Per the germline V gene, CDR1 is KGHSH and CDR2 is LQKENI. V gave up 2 bases and J gave up 10 bases; unmatched junction bases: 12. There are 16 residues in the CDR3. It was with random hexamers that roughly 0.5 to 1 ug RNA was reverse transcribed. TCRdb reprocessed the immunoSEQ multiplex PCR reads with MiXCR, giving one entry per CDR3 protein. The table records about 130,000 distinct CDR3 sequences, about 95% of them present only once. The clonotype comes from a human donor with multiple sclerosis. The V call is TRBV18, the J call TRBJ2-1; TRBD1 matches at 9 bases. The sequencing sample was made of CD4+ T cells from PBMCs. The CDR3 sequence: CASSPRAQGAFLEQFF. Here the CDR3 DNA reads TGTGCCAGCTCACCAAGGGCACAGGGGGCTTTCTTGGAGCAGTTCTTC.